The present T cell receptor beta chain was sequenced within a study of T-cell memory formation after mild COVID-19 (dated by TCRdb to the early 2020s). With respect to the entire study: TCR sequence clusters from the two donors were found to be largely donor specific. In two donors, T-cell clones that expanded and contracted after mild COVID-19 were followed by sequencing TCRalpha and TCRbeta repertoires longitudinally. Two young, previously healthy adult volunteers, one female and one male, were included in the cohort.

Ficoll-Paque density gradient centrifugation was used to isolate PBMCs. Measured from the cysteine to the phenylalanine, the CDR3 is 14 residues long. The read is trimmed to its CDR3 DNA, 42 bases read in frame from base 1. The V end gives up 2 bases and the J end 8 bases, leaving 8 bases in the junction not matched to a gene. These reads were obtained on an Illumina NovaSeq 6000. TCRalpha and TCRbeta cDNA libraries were built by 5'RACE with constant-segment primers, adding sample barcodes and unique molecular identifiers. Trizol reagent was used to extract RNA from every sample. The libraries were amplified in two PCR steps, and the second step added a second sample barcode and Illumina TruSeq adapters. The libraries were sequenced on an Illumina NovaSeq using 2 x 150 bp paired-end reads. As for the authors' bioinformatics: Demultiplexing of reads and collapsing into UMI-guided consensus sequences were performed with migec v1.2.7. Using mixcr v2.1.11, the UMI consensuses were aligned to TRA and TRB V and J templates and assembled into clonotypes. A clonotype was counted as expanded or contracted only if both edgeR and NoisET called the change significant, with noise models trained on biological replicates. For edgeR calls, the thresholds were a false discovery rate-adjusted p below 0.01 and a log2 fold-change of 1. PCA with hierarchical clustering of max-normalized trajectories of the 1000 most abundant clonotypes was used as exploratory dynamics analysis. The CD4 or CD8 phenotype of responding clones was assigned using the separately sequenced CD4+ and CD8+ repertoires. TCRdb redid the processing of the public reads, applying fastp at Q25 and MiXCR, and retained in-frame beta chains. A single entry per CDR3 protein holds the most common genes and DNA from its merged rows. The V and J calls and clone size are TCRdb's, not the authors'. Within this sample are about 210,000 distinct CDR3 sequences, with roughly 30% of them counted one time only. The biggest ten clones account for about 10% of the sample.

The research as a whole found: The study covered only a couple of mild cases, and larger cohorts including severe cases with pre-infection samples were considered necessary. Clones contracting from day 15 to 85 had balanced CD4/CD8 phenotypes, while a second wave expanding from day 15 to 37 was biased towards CD4+. SARS-CoV-2 specificity was not confirmed for the second-wave clones peaking on day 37. Contracting CD4+ clones appeared mostly in the CM and EM memory subsets, whereas CD8+ clones were enriched in EMRA. Some responding clones were detected in pre-infection memory, suggesting pre-existing cross-reactive memory T cells joined the SARS-CoV-2 response.

Notes on this clonotype: Its cognate antigen has yet to be identified. Base quality data are lacking; no much larger clone is found one base away.

Sequenced sample: PBMCs or a T cell subset sorted from them (not recorded which). This sequence was found in an adult woman who had mild COVID-19 (a few samples of this study predate the infection). The sample titles of this study are shuffled in the database, so cell type and time point are left out; the donor was told from shared clones. Rearrangement joined TRBV12-3 or TRBV12-4 to TRBJ1-2, with TRBD1 matching 7 junction bases. The nucleotide sequence reads as follows: TGTGCCAGCAGTTTACTGAGAGGGGGCGACGGCTACACCTTC. Its product reads: CASSLLRGGDGYTF.